This TCR beta chain was identified during a study of radiotherapy plus CTLA-4 blockade in lung cancer. Comments on this clone: Antigen: not known.

Germline CDR1 and CDR2: MGHRA and YSYEKL. This CDR3 has 14 amino acids. The junction had 7 bases not matched to a gene; V was cut back by 4 bases and J by 10 bases. Here immunoSEQ multiplex PCR was the method, and the copy in TCRdb shows in-frame clones only, minus some. The data hold roughly 85,000 clones, with more than 75% observed a single time. Broader study findings: After radiotherapy and ipilimumab, tumor-derived clones expanded in peripheral blood.

The sample here was peripheral blood, taken from a patient treated with radiotherapy plus ipilimumab. The receptor was derived from a human donor with non-small cell lung cancer that progressed on radiotherapy plus ipilimumab. The chain joins TRBV4-1 to TRBJ1-6, with 7 bases matching TRBD1. The CDR3 loop reads CASSLLRGFSPLHF. DNA of the CDR3: TGCGCCAGCAGCCTCCTCAGGGGGTTCTCACCCCTCCACTTT.